This paragraph covers one T cell receptor beta chain sequence. With V trimmed by 6 bases and J by 5 bases, 8 bases remained unmatched. The germline gives CDR1 LGHNA, CDR2 YNFKEQ. This CDR3 region has 14 residues. This entry comes from a study of control samples from healthy donors and cancer patients. The protocol was immunoSEQ multiplex PCR, while the TCRdb copy is restricted to in-frame clones and leaves out a portion. Found here are about 93,000 clones, roughly 90% of them singletons; the top ten hold around an eighth. The sample was blood. The origin of this receptor is a woman aged 65 to 85 in good health. V gene TRBV4-2 combines with J gene TRBJ2-5, with 8 bases fitting TRBD2. This CDR3 is CASRPGSGVETQYF. CDR3 DNA: TGTGCCAGCAGGCCAGGTAGCGGGGTGGAGACCCAGTACTTC.